This TCR beta chain appears in the sequencing data of a study of T cell responses to AZD1222 COVID-19 vaccine. Assay used: immunoSEQ multiplex PCR; TCRdb lists only in-frame clones, some missing. Found here are approximately 150,000 clones, roughly 87% of them singletons; the top ten hold under 7%. Germline-derived CDR1 and CDR2 are SGHRS and YFSETQ. V lost 1 base to trimming and J lost 10 bases, with 14 bases between them. The CDR3 has 13 residues. The TCR comes from an adult who received the MenACWY meningococcal vaccine as a control. The sequences come from peripheral blood, collected 28 days after the second dose of the MenACWY control vaccine. V usage is TRBV5-1 and J usage is TRBJ1-2; D is undetermined. The CDR3 loop reads CASSLYRPPSYTF. The DNA of the CDR3 is TGCGCCAGCAGCTTGTATAGGCCGCCGTCCTACACCTTC.